The sequence of this T cell receptor (beta chain) was determined in a study of tumor-infiltrating lymphocytes in primary liver carcinoma. Background on the study: The patients included men and women who were aged 30 to 69 years.

The CDR3 is 14 residues long. Looked up from germline, CDR1 is SQVTM and CDR2 is ANQGSEA. The J segment lost 4 bases and the V segment lost 4 bases, leaving 4 bases of the junction unmatched. Broader study findings: There were only about 7.5-24% of top clones found in all five tumor regions.

With around 500 ng total RNA as template and a constant-region primer, TCR beta cDNA was made. ARM-PCR was slightly modified, and three nested multiplex PCR rounds with it gave rise to the TCR beta libraries. PCR rounds one and two used TRBV1-TRBV30 forward primers with a C-beta reverse primer for 10 cycles each. TCRdb redid the calling of the multiplex PCR reads with MiXCR, one entry per CDR3 protein. The sample lists approximately 74,000 distinct CDR3 sequences, about two thirds occurring once. RNA and DNA were co-extracted from approximately 20-30 mg of unsorted bulk tissue. Surgical resection served as treatment for the primary liver carcinoma of these patients. This clonotype was seen just once. The antigen is undetermined. It is likely a read error, because the conserved phenylalanine at the end of the CDR3 is missing.

This TCR derives from a woman in her sixties or seventies with primary liver carcinoma and hepatitis B virus infection. The sequencing sample was made of liver tumor tissue from sampling region 4. Subset indicated: tumor region T4, right-lateral pole. This sequence joins TRBV29-1 and TRBJ2-1, with TRBD2 identical over 10 bases. CDR3 protein: CSVALAGMYNEQFL. The CDR3 coding sequence is TGCAGCGTTGCACTAGCGGGGATGTACAATGAGCAGTTCCTC.